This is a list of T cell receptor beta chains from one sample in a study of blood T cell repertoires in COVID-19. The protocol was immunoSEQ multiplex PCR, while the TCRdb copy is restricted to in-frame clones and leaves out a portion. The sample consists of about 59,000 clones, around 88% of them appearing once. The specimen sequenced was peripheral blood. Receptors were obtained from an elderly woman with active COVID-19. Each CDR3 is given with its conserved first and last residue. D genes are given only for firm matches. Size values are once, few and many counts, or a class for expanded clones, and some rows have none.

CDR3 DNA: TGTGCCATCAGTGTACAGGACTATGGCTACACCTTC; CDR3 protein: CAISVQDYGYTF; clone size: NA; V gene: TRBV10-3; D gene: NA; J gene: TRBJ1-2
CDR3 DNA: TGTGCCAGCAGTCCAAACCTATCCGGGGGTTTGGTAAACATTCAGTACTTC; CDR3 protein: CASSPNLSGGLVNIQYF; clone size: NA; V gene: TRBV28; D gene: NA; J gene: TRBJ2-4
CDR3 DNA: TGTGCCAGCTCCAAACCGGGGGGGTACGAGCAGTACTTC; CDR3 protein: CASSKPGGYEQYF; clone size: NA; V gene: TRBV2; D gene: TRBD2; J gene: TRBJ2-7
CDR3 DNA: TGCGCCAGCAGCTTGACGGGGTATTTCACAGATACGCAGTATTTT; CDR3 protein: CASSLTGYFTDTQYF; clone size: NA; V gene: TRBV5-1; D gene: NA; J gene: TRBJ2-3
CDR3 DNA: TGTGCCAGCTCGCCGGGGGGGGGCACAGATACGCAGTATTTT; CDR3 protein: CASSPGGGTDTQYF; clone size: NA; V gene: TRBV18; D gene: TRBD2; J gene: TRBJ2-3
CDR3 DNA: TGCGCCAGCAGCCAAGGGCAGGTCAGGACCGGGGAGCTGTTTTTT; CDR3 protein: CASSQGQVRTGELFF; clone size: few; V gene: TRBV4-3; D gene: NA; J gene: TRBJ2-2
CDR3 DNA: TGTGCCAGCAGTTCGATGGGGGGGGGTAATCAGCCCCAGCATTTT; CDR3 protein: CASSSMGGGNQPQHF; clone size: NA; V gene: TRBV6-5; D gene: NA; J gene: TRBJ1-5
CDR3 DNA: TGTGCCAGCAGCTTAGCCATCGGCAGGGCAGTAGAAAAACTGTTTTTT; CDR3 protein: CASSLAIGRAVEKLFF; clone size: NA; V gene: TRBV7-8; D gene: NA; J gene: TRBJ1-4
CDR3 DNA: TGTGCCAGCAGTTTATTTTATACCCGGGACAGGGGAAACAATGAGCAGTTCTTC; CDR3 protein: CASSLFYTRDRGNNEQFF; clone size: NA; V gene: TRBV28; D gene: TRBD1; J gene: TRBJ2-1
CDR3 DNA: TGTGCCAGCAGTTACGCGGACTCTCGAGGGAACACCATATATTTT; CDR3 protein: CASSYADSRGNTIYF; clone size: few; V gene: TRBV6-2/TRBV6-3; D gene: NA; J gene: TRBJ1-3
CDR3 DNA: TGTGCCAGCAGCAAAACCAGGGAAGCGGGTAATACGCAGTATTTT; CDR3 protein: CASSKTREAGNTQYF; clone size: once; V gene: TRBV21-1; D gene: NA; J gene: TRBJ2-3
CDR3 DNA: TGTGCCAGCAGCCAAGAGTTGGGCTTTAACTATGGCTACACCTTC; CDR3 protein: CASSQELGFNYGYTF; clone size: NA; V gene: TRBV3-1/TRBV3-2; D gene: NA; J gene: TRBJ1-2
CDR3 DNA: TGTGCCAGCAGCCACTTACAGAACGAGCAGTACTTC; CDR3 protein: CASSHLQNEQYF; clone size: NA; V gene: TRBV3-1/TRBV3-2; D gene: NA; J gene: TRBJ2-7
CDR3 DNA: TGTGCCAGCAGCCAAGTTCTCGACATGACAGATACGCAGTATTTT; CDR3 protein: CASSQVLDMTDTQYF; clone size: NA; V gene: TRBV14; D gene: NA; J gene: TRBJ2-3
CDR3 DNA: TGTGCCAGTAGTACGGCGGGGGAGGAGTGGGAGACCCAGTACTTC; CDR3 protein: CASSTAGEEWETQYF; clone size: NA; V gene: TRBV19; D gene: TRBD2; J gene: TRBJ2-5
CDR3 DNA: TGTGCCAGCAGCCAAAGTGGGGGGTGGGAGACCCAGTACTTC; CDR3 protein: CASSQSGGWETQYF; clone size: once; V gene: TRBV3-1/TRBV3-2; D gene: NA; J gene: TRBJ2-5
CDR3 DNA: TGTGCCAGCAGCCGGGACAGGGATGAAAAACTGTTTTTT; CDR3 protein: CASSRDRDEKLFF; clone size: NA; V gene: TRBV3-1/TRBV3-2; D gene: TRBD1; J gene: TRBJ1-4
CDR3 DNA: TGTGCCAGCAGCGTAGGGCCCCCCTCTGGGGCCAACGTCCTGACTTTC; CDR3 protein: CASSVGPPSGANVLTF; clone size: once; V gene: TRBV9; D gene: NA; J gene: TRBJ2-6
CDR3 DNA: TGTGCCAGCAGTGAAAGACAGGGCTTCTATGGCTACACCTTC; CDR3 protein: CASSERQGFYGYTF; clone size: NA; V gene: TRBV6-1; D gene: TRBD1; J gene: TRBJ1-2
CDR3 DNA: TGTGCCAGCAGCTTAGGACAGGGGATCGGGTCTGATACGCAGTATTTT; CDR3 protein: CASSLGQGIGSDTQYF; clone size: NA; V gene: TRBV7-9; D gene: TRBD1; J gene: TRBJ2-3
CDR3 DNA: TGTGCCAGCAGCCCAGGGACTACTCGCTACGAGCAGTACTTC; CDR3 protein: CASSPGTTRYEQYF; clone size: NA; V gene: TRBV5-4; D gene: TRBD2; J gene: TRBJ2-7
CDR3 DNA: TGTGCCAGCAGCTTAGTCAACTCGGGTCGTGAAGCTTTCTTT; CDR3 protein: CASSLVNSGREAFF; clone size: once; V gene: TRBV7-2; D gene: NA; J gene: TRBJ1-1
CDR3 DNA: TGTGCCAGCAGCACTTCGACAGAAAACTATGGCTACACCTTC; CDR3 protein: CASSTSTENYGYTF; clone size: NA; V gene: TRBV5-5; D gene: NA; J gene: TRBJ1-2
CDR3 DNA: TGTGCCAGCAGCCCCCGACTAGCGGGGGCCGTCTACAATGAGCAGTTCTTC; CDR3 protein: CASSPRLAGAVYNEQFF; clone size: NA; V gene: TRBV7-8; D gene: TRBD2; J gene: TRBJ2-1
CDR3 DNA: TGTGCCAGCAGCGTAATTAATAACTATGGCTACACCTTC; CDR3 protein: CASSVINNYGYTF; clone size: NA; V gene: TRBV9; D gene: NA; J gene: TRBJ1-2
CDR3 DNA: TGTGCCAGCAGCCTGGGGCGGGGGACCTACAATGAGCAGTTCTTC; CDR3 protein: CASSLGRGTYNEQFF; clone size: NA; V gene: TRBV2; D gene: TRBD2; J gene: TRBJ2-1
CDR3 DNA: TGTGCCAGCAGTTCCACAACCAACAGGGGAGGTGTCGTGACCCAGTACTTC; CDR3 protein: CASSSTTNRGGVVTQYF; clone size: NA; V gene: TRBV6-2/TRBV6-3; D gene: NA; J gene: TRBJ2-5
CDR3 DNA: TGTGCCAGCAGCTTCGGGGGGCTCTACGAGCAGTACTTC; CDR3 protein: CASSFGGLYEQYF; clone size: NA; V gene: TRBV5-4; D gene: NA; J gene: TRBJ2-7
CDR3 DNA: TGCAGCGTTGAGGGACTAGCGGTCACAGATACGCAGTATTTT; CDR3 protein: CSVEGLAVTDTQYF; clone size: NA; V gene: TRBV29-1; D gene: TRBD2; J gene: TRBJ2-3
CDR3 DNA: TGTGCCAGCAGCGTAGACGGCAGGATGGCGTATGGCTACACCTTC; CDR3 protein: CASSVDGRMAYGYTF; clone size: NA; V gene: TRBV9; D gene: NA; J gene: TRBJ1-2
CDR3 DNA: TGTGCCAGTAGTGGCAACAGGGAGAACACTGAAGCTTTCTTT; CDR3 protein: CASSGNRENTEAFF; clone size: NA; V gene: TRBV19; D gene: NA; J gene: TRBJ1-1
CDR3 DNA: TGTGCCAGCAGCTTAGCGCGGGATACGCAGTATTTT; CDR3 protein: CASSLARDTQYF; clone size: few; V gene: TRBV7-8; D gene: NA; J gene: TRBJ2-3
CDR3 DNA: TGTGCCAGCAGCGTCGCGGATTCACCCCTCCACTTT; CDR3 protein: CASSVADSPLHF; clone size: NA; V gene: TRBV9; D gene: NA; J gene: TRBJ1-6
CDR3 DNA: TGCAGCGTTGTGTCTAGCGGTGACGCCTACGAGCAGTACTTC; CDR3 protein: CSVVSSGDAYEQYF; clone size: NA; V gene: TRBV29-1; D gene: TRBD2; J gene: TRBJ2-7
CDR3 DNA: TGTGCCAGCAGCCTTTGGGACAGGGCTGGAAACACCATATATTTT; CDR3 protein: CASSLWDRAGNTIYF; clone size: NA; V gene: TRBV3-1/TRBV3-2; D gene: TRBD1; J gene: TRBJ1-3
CDR3 DNA: TGTGCCAGCAGTACTCCAGGGACTGGGGCCAACGTCCTGACTTTC; CDR3 protein: CASSTPGTGANVLTF; clone size: NA; V gene: TRBV28; D gene: NA; J gene: TRBJ2-6
CDR3 DNA: TGTGCCAGCAGTACAGGACAGGTGCCCTATGGCTACACCTTC; CDR3 protein: CASSTGQVPYGYTF; clone size: NA; V gene: TRBV6-2/TRBV6-3; D gene: TRBD1; J gene: TRBJ1-2
CDR3 DNA: TGTGCCAGCAGCTTAGCAATTCAAGGGGGATTCAATCAGCCCCAGCATTTT; CDR3 protein: CASSLAIQGGFNQPQHF; clone size: NA; V gene: TRBV7-8; D gene: NA; J gene: TRBJ1-5
CDR3 DNA: TGTGCCAGCAGCGTAGGGGTTATGCGGGGGGAGCAGTTCTTC; CDR3 protein: CASSVGVMRGEQFF; clone size: few; V gene: TRBV9; D gene: TRBD2; J gene: TRBJ2-1
CDR3 DNA: TGTGCCTGGAGGCAGGGACTGTACACTGAAGCTTTCTTT; CDR3 protein: CAWRQGLYTEAFF; clone size: once; V gene: TRBV30; D gene: NA; J gene: TRBJ1-1
CDR3 DNA: TGTGCCAGCAGTTATAACGGAGTTAATCAGCCCCAGCATTTT; CDR3 protein: CASSYNGVNQPQHF; clone size: NA; V gene: TRBV6-2/TRBV6-3; D gene: NA; J gene: TRBJ1-5
CDR3 DNA: TGTGCCAGTAGTATAGCTAGCGGACCTTACAATGAGCAGTTCTTC; CDR3 protein: CASSIASGPYNEQFF; clone size: NA; V gene: TRBV19; D gene: TRBD2; J gene: TRBJ2-1
CDR3 DNA: TGTGCCAGCAGCTTAGCAGCGGGGGGCCAAACCGGGGAGCTGTTTTTT; CDR3 protein: CASSLAAGGQTGELFF; clone size: NA; V gene: TRBV7-6; D gene: TRBD2; J gene: TRBJ2-2
CDR3 DNA: TGTGCCAGCAGCTTGGCCCGGGGACAAGAGACCCAGTACTTC; CDR3 protein: CASSLARGQETQYF; clone size: NA; V gene: TRBV5-4; D gene: NA; J gene: TRBJ2-5
CDR3 DNA: TGTGCCAGTGCTTGGAGAGGCAATCAGCCCCAGCATTTT; CDR3 protein: CASAWRGNQPQHF; clone size: NA; V gene: TRBV28; D gene: NA; J gene: TRBJ1-5
CDR3 DNA: TGTGCCAGCTCACCACGCACGGGGAGCACAGATACGCAGTATTTT; CDR3 protein: CASSPRTGSTDTQYF; clone size: NA; V gene: TRBV18; D gene: NA; J gene: TRBJ2-3